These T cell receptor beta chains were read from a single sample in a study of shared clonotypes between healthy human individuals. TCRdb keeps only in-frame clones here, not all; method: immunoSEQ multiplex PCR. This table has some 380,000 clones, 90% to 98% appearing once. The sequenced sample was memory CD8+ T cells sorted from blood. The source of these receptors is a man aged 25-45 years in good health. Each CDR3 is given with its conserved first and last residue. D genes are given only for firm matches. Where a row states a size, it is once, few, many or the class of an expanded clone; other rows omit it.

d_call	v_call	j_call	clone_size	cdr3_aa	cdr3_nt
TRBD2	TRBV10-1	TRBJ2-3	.	CASLPGLAGLDTQYF	TGCGCCAGTTTGCCGGGACTAGCGGGATTAGATACGCAGTATTTT
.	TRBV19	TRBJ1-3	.	CASSMSAGLHLGNTIYF	TGTGCCAGTAGTATGTCCGCGGGGCTTCACCTAGGAAACACCATATATTTT
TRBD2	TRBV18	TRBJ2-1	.	CASSQVAGVNEQFF	TGTGCCAGCTCCCAGGTAGCGGGAGTCAATGAGCAGTTCTTC
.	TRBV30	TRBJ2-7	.	CAWSHGYEQYF	TGTGCCTGGAGCCATGGCTACGAGCAGTACTTC
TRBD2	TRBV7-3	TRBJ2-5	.	CASSLKFGLAGGPFEETQYF	TGTGCCAGCAGCTTAAAATTTGGACTAGCGGGAGGGCCTTTTGAGGAGACCCAGTACTTC
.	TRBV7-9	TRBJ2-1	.	CATTWAGTQGNEQFF	TGTGCCACCACCTGGGCAGGGACGCAGGGCAATGAGCAGTTCTTC
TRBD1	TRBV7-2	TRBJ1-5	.	CASSLVGTGGWHQPQHF	TGTGCCAGCAGCTTAGTAGGGACAGGGGGGTGGCATCAGCCCCAGCATTTT
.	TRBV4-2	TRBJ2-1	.	CASSQGPSSYNEQFF	TGTGCCAGCAGCCAAGGTCCTAGCTCCTACAATGAGCAGTTCTTC
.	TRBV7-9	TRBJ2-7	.	CASSFTGPYEQYF	TGTGCCAGCAGCTTCACAGGTCCCTACGAGCAGTACTTC
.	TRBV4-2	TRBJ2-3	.	CASSQDSSSGGDTQYF	TGTGCCAGCAGCCAAGATAGTAGTAGCGGTGGAGATACGCAGTATTTT
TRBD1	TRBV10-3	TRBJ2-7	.	CAIRAGTGFGYEQYF	TGTGCCATCAGGGCCGGGACAGGGTTTGGCTACGAGCAGTACTTC
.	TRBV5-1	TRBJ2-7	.	CASSYTIGGGEYF	TGCGCCAGCAGCTACACCATTGGAGGGGGCGAGTACTTC
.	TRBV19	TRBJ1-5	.	CASSIDYRPNQPQHF	TGTGCCAGTAGTATAGATTACCGGCCCAATCAGCCCCAGCATTTT
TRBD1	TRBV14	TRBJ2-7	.	CASSQGPGGYYEQYF	TGTGCCAGCAGCCAAGGCCCAGGGGGCTACTACGAGCAGTACTTC
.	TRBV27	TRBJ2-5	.	CASSLSNPAKETQYF	TGTGCCAGCAGTTTATCGAACCCCGCAAAAGAGACCCAGTACTTC
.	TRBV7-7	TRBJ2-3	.	CASSLGPGITDTQYF	TGTGCTAGCAGCTTAGGGCCCGGTATCACAGATACGCAGTATTTT
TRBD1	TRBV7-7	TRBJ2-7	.	CASTNQGGQKYEQYF	TGTGCTAGCACCAACCAAGGGGGACAGAAGTACGAGCAGTACTTC
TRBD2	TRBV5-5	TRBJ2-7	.	CASGLAGTGEQYF	TGTGCCAGTGGGTTAGCGGGGACTGGAGAGCAGTACTTC
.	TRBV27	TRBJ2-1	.	CASSLSATKGYNEQFF	TGTGCCAGCAGTTTAAGCGCGACAAAGGGGTACAATGAGCAGTTCTTC
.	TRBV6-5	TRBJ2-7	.	CASKLIADAYYEQYF	TGTGCCAGCAAGTTGATAGCGGACGCCTACTACGAGCAGTACTTC
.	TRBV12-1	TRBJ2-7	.	CAIQGRGYEQYF	TGTGCCATACAGGGACGCGGCTACGAGCAGTACTTC
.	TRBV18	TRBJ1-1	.	CASSPIVRTVNTEAFF	TGTGCCAGCTCACCGATCGTCCGGACAGTTAACACTGAAGCTTTCTTT
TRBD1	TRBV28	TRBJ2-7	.	CASSLVGQTSYEQYF	TGTGCCAGCAGTTTGGTGGGACAGACAAGCTACGAGCAGTACTTC
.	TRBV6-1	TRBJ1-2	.	CASRTYRGNYGYTF	TGTGCCAGCAGGACCTATAGGGGGAACTATGGCTACACCTTC
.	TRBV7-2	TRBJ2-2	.	CASSPFMVTGELFF	TGTGCCAGCAGCCCATTTATGGTGACTGGGGAGCTGTTTTTT
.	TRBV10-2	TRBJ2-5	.	CASRPAGGETQYF	TGCGCCAGCAGACCAGCGGGCGGGGAGACCCAGTACTTC
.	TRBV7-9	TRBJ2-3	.	CASSPPDPRTDTQYF	TGTGCCAGCAGCCCCCCGGACCCCCGCACGGATACGCAGTATTTT
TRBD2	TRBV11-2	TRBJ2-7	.	CASSYRAGVGYEQYF	TGTGCCAGCAGTTATAGAGCGGGAGTGGGATACGAGCAGTACTTC
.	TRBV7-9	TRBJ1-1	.	CASSFVGAEAFF	TGTGCCAGCAGCTTTGTAGGGGCTGAAGCTTTCTTT
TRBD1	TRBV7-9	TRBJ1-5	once	CASSRDRGEPQHF	TGTGCCAGCAGCCGGGACAGAGGGGAGCCCCAGCATTTT
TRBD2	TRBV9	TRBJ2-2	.	CASSPSGTSVGELFF	TGTGCCAGCAGCCCCTCCGGGACTAGTGTCGGGGAGCTGTTTTTT
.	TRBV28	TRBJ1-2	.	CASRRTSNYGYTF	TGTGCCAGCCGCCGGACTTCTAACTATGGCTACACCTTC
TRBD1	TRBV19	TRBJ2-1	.	CASSIPGTGNNEQFF	TGTGCCAGTAGTATCCCCGGGACAGGGAACAATGAGCAGTTCTTC
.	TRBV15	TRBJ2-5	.	CATSREGGRETQYF	TGTGCCACCAGCAGAGAAGGTGGAAGAGAGACCCAGTACTTC
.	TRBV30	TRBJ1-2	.	CAWAPWDPSTYGYTF	TGTGCCTGGGCTCCCTGGGACCCATCAACTTATGGCTACACCTTC
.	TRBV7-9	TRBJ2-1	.	CASSLEGNEQFF	TGTGCCAGCAGCTTAGAGGGCAATGAGCAGTTCTTC
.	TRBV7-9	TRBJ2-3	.	CASSLGTTDTQYF	TGTGCCAGCAGCTTAGGGACTACAGATACGCAGTATTTT
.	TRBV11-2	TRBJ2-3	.	CASSLDPGKTDTQYF	TGTGCCAGCAGCTTAGATCCCGGGAAGACGGATACGCAGTATTTT
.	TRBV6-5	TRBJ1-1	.	CASSYGLAVGEAFF	TGTGCCAGCAGTTACGGGTTGGCTGTCGGTGAAGCTTTCTTT
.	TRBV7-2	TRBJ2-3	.	CASNNYEHSGTDTQYF	TGTGCCAGCAACAATTACGAACATAGCGGCACAGATACGCAGTATTTT
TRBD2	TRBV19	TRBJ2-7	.	CASSIGGGTSYEQYF	TGTGCCAGTAGTATAGGCGGTGGGACTAGCTACGAGCAGTACTTC
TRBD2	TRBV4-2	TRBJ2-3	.	CASSQLGLAPILDTQYF	TGTGCCAGCAGCCAACTCGGACTAGCGCCCATTCTAGATACGCAGTATTTT
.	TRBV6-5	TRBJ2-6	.	CASNSWSGANVLTF	TGTGCCAGCAATTCCTGGTCTGGGGCCAACGTCCTGACTTTC
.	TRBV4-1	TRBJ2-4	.	CASSQGGKNIQYF	TGCGCCAGCAGCCAAGGGGGCAAAAACATTCAGTACTTC
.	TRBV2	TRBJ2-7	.	CASSGVYEQYF	TGTGCCAGTAGCGGCGTTTACGAGCAGTACTTC
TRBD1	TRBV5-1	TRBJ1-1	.	CASSLQGAITEAFF	TGCGCCAGCAGCTTACAGGGGGCCATTACTGAAGCTTTCTTT
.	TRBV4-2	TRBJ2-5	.	CASSHEYQETQYF	TGTGCCAGCAGCCACGAGTACCAAGAGACCCAGTACTTC